This T cell receptor (beta chain) was sequenced for a study of T-cell memory formation after mild COVID-19. Study at large: There were largely donor-specific TCR clusters.

With constant-segment primers, 5'RACE yielded cDNA libraries of TCR alpha and TCR beta that carried sample barcodes and UMIs. TCRdb re-derived calls from the 5' RACE reads in MiXCR, one entry per CDR3 protein. The profile covers around 510,000 distinct CDR3 sequences, with less than 25% appearing a single time and about 8.2% taken by the ten largest. This clonotype was seen a single time. Germline V gives CDR1 SGHVS, CDR2 FQNEAQ. There are 15 residues in the CDR3. V was shortened by 5 bases and J by 8 bases, with 19 bases between the two germline ends. Sequencing used PBMCs or a T cell subset sorted from them (not recorded which). The chain has TRBV7-8 and TRBJ2-4; the D call may be TRBD1 or TRBD2 (5 bases each). This clonotype was sampled from an adult woman who had mild COVID-19 (a few samples of this study predate the infection). Cell type and time point are not known. CDR3 residues: CASSLSHGAGHIQYF. In nucleotides, the CDR3 is TGTGCCAGCAGCCTCAGCCACGGGGCAGGACACATTCAGTACTTC.